The next 9 T cell receptor beta chains were all read from a single sample in a study of cytomegalovirus exposure and HLA in healthy donors. 60 Vbeta and 13 Jbeta primers were used in PCR. Profiled with immunoSEQ multiplex PCR; TCRdb holds only in-frame clones, not every one. Altogether 150,000 or so clones are present, around 83% being singletons, with the ten largest covering about 3.8%. Material for sequencing was PBMCs. The source of these receptors is a man between 45 and 60 years old in good health and CMV-seropositive.

This clone has a single count. This rearrangement joins TRBV9 to TRBJ2-7, with 9 positions matching TRBD2. This CDR3 spans 15 amino acids. J lost 3 bases, V lost 4 bases, and 8 bases had no gene match. Germline CDR1 reads SGDLS; CDR2 reads YYNGEE. In nucleotides, the CDR3 is TGTGCCAGCAGCATTAGCGGGGGTCCCGACTACGAGCAGTACTTC. Translating gives CASSISGGPDYEQYF.

The J gene is TRBJ2-7, the V gene TRBV5-1; TRBD1 agrees at 7 bases. Per the germline V gene, CDR1 is SGHRS and CDR2 is YFSETQ. The J segment lost 5 bases and the V segment lost 5 bases, leaving 10 bases of the junction unmatched. This CDR3 contains 14 residues. In nucleotides, the CDR3 is TGCGCCAGCAGAGTGGAGACAGGGTTCCACGAGCAGTACTTC. It translates to CASRVETGFHEQYF.

The V and J genes are TRBV29-1 and TRBJ1-1; 10 bases match TRBD1. The ends lost 4 bases at V and 0 bases at J; junction bases unmatched: 5. The germline gives CDR1 SQVTM, CDR2 ANQGSEA. CDR3 length: 15 amino acids. The CDR3 loop reads CSVGGTGVLNTEAFF. The CDR3 nucleotides are TGCAGCGTTGGGGGGACAGGGGTTTTGAACACTGAAGCTTTCTTT.

This CDR3 reads CASSLSIEAASYEQYF. The CDR3 region has the DNA TGTGCCAGCAGTTTATCGATCGAGGCAGCATCCTACGAGCAGTACTTC. This chain uses TRBV27 with TRBJ2-7; D unresolved. Germline lookup yields CDR1 MNHEY and CDR2 SMNVEV (reference sequence). V dropped 0 bases and J dropped 1 base, with 13 bases sitting between them. This CDR3 is built from 16 residues.

The gene calls are TRBV30 and TRBJ1-2, with 7 bases that match TRBD1. V shed 2 bases and J 6 bases; nucleotides not matched to a gene: 9. Per germline, CDR1 GTSNPN and CDR2 SVGIG (reference sequence). The CDR3 is made up of 14 amino acids. The DNA for the CDR3 is TGTGCCTGGAGTTTCCGACAGGGCTCCCATGGCTACACCTTC. The encoded protein is CAWSFRQGSHGYTF.

The CDR3 spells CASSPPSSQETQYF. The CDR3 coding sequence is TGTGCCAGCAGCCCACCGAGTAGCCAAGAGACCCAGTACTTC. The chain uses TRBV9 and TRBJ2-5, with D hard to call. CDR1 and CDR2 from the germline V gene are SGDLS and YYNGEE. The length of the CDR3 is 14 residues. The V gene lost 4 bases and the J gene lost 1 base, with 11 bases spanning the gap.

V is TRBV4-1 and J is TRBJ2-2; 7 bases are a match to TRBD1. In germline, CDR1 is MGHRA, CDR2 YSYEKL. The CDR3 runs to 19 residues. The V and J ends lost 2 bases and 0 bases, in that order; junction bases with no gene match: 12. The CDR3 spells CASSQMKGNRGSNTGELFF. CDR3 DNA sequence: TGCGCCAGCAGCCAAATGAAAGGCAACAGGGGTTCGAACACCGGGGAGCTGTTTTTT.

This clone turned up a few times. Its ends do not fully match the called genes, so a read error is possible. CDR3 sequence (DNA): TGTTCCAGCAGCTTACTATCGGGCGGGGCGGGCAATGAGCAGTTCTTC. Protein product: CSSSLLSGGAGNEQFF. The chain links TRBV7-9 to TRBJ2-1; possibly TRBD2 for D (6 bases). There are 16 residues in the CDR3. Germline CDR1 and CDR2: SEHNR and FQNEAQ (reference sequence). Drawing the rest from reference TRBV7-9 and TRBJ2-1, the complete variable domain is DTGVSQNPRHKITKRGQNVTFRCDPISEHNRLYWYRQTLGQGPEFLTYFQNEAQLEKSRLLSDRFSAERPKGSFSTLEIQRTEQGDSAMYLCSSSLLSGGAGNEQFFGPGTRLTVL.

V is TRBV7-3 and J is TRBJ2-3; 7 nucleotides align to TRBD2. The CDR3 is 14 residues long. The V and J ends lost 5 bases and 1 base, in that order; junction bases with no gene match: 3. CDR1 is SGHTA and CDR2 is FQGTGA in the germline V gene. The CDR3 sequence is CASSGGSGTDTQYF. CDR3 sequence (DNA): TGTGCCAGCAGCGGCGGGAGTGGCACAGATACGCAGTATTTT.